The present entry profiles one T cell receptor (beta chain) with its context. The sample originates from a study of T cells in Graves' hyperthyroidism and ophthalmopathy. The investigators amplified TCR beta CDR3 regions from RNA transcripts. First-round RT-PCR with HTBI primers amplified the TCR CDR3 region. MiXCR was run by TCRdb on the multiplex PCR reads, yielding one entry per CDR3 protein. This table holds almost 500,000 distinct CDR3 sequences, under 25% found once. The CDR3 extends over 13 amino acids. Germline lookup yields CDR1 LNHDA and CDR2 SQIVND (reference sequence). V lost 6 bases and J lost 4, with 12 bases in between.

The receptor comes from an older woman with Graves' ophthalmopathy. The chain combines TRBV19 with TRBJ2-5; D gene ambiguous. The sequenced material came from blood. The CDR3 region has the DNA TGTGCCAGTAGCTTCACCCCGAGAGAGACCCAGTACTTC. Its protein is CASSFTPRETQYF.